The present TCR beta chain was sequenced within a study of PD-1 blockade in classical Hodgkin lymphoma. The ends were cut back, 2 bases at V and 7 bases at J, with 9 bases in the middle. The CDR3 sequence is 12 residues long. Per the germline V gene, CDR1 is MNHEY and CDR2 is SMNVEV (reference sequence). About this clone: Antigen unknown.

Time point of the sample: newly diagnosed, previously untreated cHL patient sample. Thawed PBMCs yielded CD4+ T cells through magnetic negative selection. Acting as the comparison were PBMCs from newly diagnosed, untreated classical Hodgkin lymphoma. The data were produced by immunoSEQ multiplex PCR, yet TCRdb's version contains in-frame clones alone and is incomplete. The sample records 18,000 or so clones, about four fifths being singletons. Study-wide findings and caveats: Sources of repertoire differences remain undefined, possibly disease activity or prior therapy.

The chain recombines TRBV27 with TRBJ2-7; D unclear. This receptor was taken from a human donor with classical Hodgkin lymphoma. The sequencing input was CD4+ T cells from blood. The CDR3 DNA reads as TGTGCCAGCAGTTTAGACTTCGAGGAGCAGTACTTC. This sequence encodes CASSLDFEEQYF.